The 10 T cell receptor beta chains presented below share a single source sample, sequenced in a study of T-cell reconstitution after alpha-beta-depleted transplantation in children. For TCRbeta, the library was prepared with unique molecular identifiers. Each CDR3 protein gets one entry after TCRdb re-called the PCR reads with MiXCR. The sample records about 410,000 distinct CDR3 sequences, around 20% being singletons. This specimen was PBMCs from the stem cell graft donor, taken from the stem cell graft. The receptors were gathered from a human donor who donated a stem cell graft to a child with acute myeloid leukemia.

Only a few counts were recorded for this clonotype. The V gene is TRBV6-2 or TRBV6-3, the J gene TRBJ2-7; 7 bases map to TRBD1. The CDR3 runs to 16 residues. V lost 7 bases, J lost 6 bases, and 18 bases stayed unmatched. Germline CDR1 and CDR2: MNHEY and SVGEGT. CDR3 residues: CASTNHGQARETEQYF. In nucleotides, the CDR3 is TGTGCCAGCACTAACCACGGACAGGCAAGGGAGACCGAGCAGTACTTC.

There are many counts of this clonotype. The rearrangement links TRBV28 to TRBJ2-7, with 10 bases that match TRBD2. This CDR3 contains 15 residues. The J segment lost 1 base and the V segment lost 3 bases, leaving 3 bases of the junction unmatched. The germline V gene encodes CDR1 MDHEN and CDR2 SYDVKM. The CDR3 sequence: CASSFLAGVSYEQYF. Here the CDR3 DNA reads TGTGCCAGCAGTTTCCTAGCGGGAGTTTCCTACGAGCAGTACTTC.

This clonotype was found a few times. The chain uses TRBV6-6 and TRBJ2-2; D is ambiguous. Trimming shortened V by 0 bases and J by 7 bases, and 6 bases separated the two germline ends. CDR3 size: 13 residues. Germline-derived CDR1 and CDR2 are MNHNY and SVGAGI (reference sequence). The CDR3 sequence is CASSYSWIGELFF. The CDR3 DNA is TGTGCCAGCAGTTACTCTTGGATCGGGGAGCTGTTTTTT.

This clonotype was counted many times. This chain uses TRBV4-3 with TRBJ2-1; no reliable D call. This CDR3 is built from 15 residues. Looked up from germline, CDR1 is LGHNA and CDR2 is YSLEER. The germline V and J ends were trimmed by 0 bases and 5 bases, with 11 bases remaining between them. CDR3 DNA: TGCGCCAGCAGCCAAGATGGTAACCTTAACAATGAGCAGTTCTTC. Translated, it gives CASSQDGNLNNEQFF.

This clonotype was picked up a small number of times. J is TRBJ1-2 and V is TRBV27; D is ambiguous. Germline V lookup: CDR1 MNHEY, CDR2 SMNVEV (reference sequence). This CDR3 is built from 11 residues. The V gene lost 8 bases and the J gene lost 6 bases, with 10 bases spanning the gap. This CDR3 reads CASGEGNGYTF. Written as DNA, the CDR3 is TGTGCCAGCGGGGAAGGGAATGGCTACACCTTC.

This clonotype was detected ten times or more. The rearrangement joins TRBV20-1 to TRBJ2-3, with 7 bases that match TRBD2. This CDR3 is built from 14 residues. Looked up from germline, CDR1 is DFQATT and CDR2 is SNEGSKA (reference sequence). The ends lost 5 bases at V and 5 bases at J; junction bases unmatched: 10. The CDR3 DNA is TGCAGTGCTCGTATCGCGGGAGTTAGAGATACGCAGTATTTT. Translation gives CSARIAGVRDTQYF.

This clonotype was observed a handful of times. The chain couples TRBV15 to TRBJ2-5; D remains unclear. V was pared by 0 bases and J by 4 bases, with 12 bases between. Per germline, CDR1 LNHNV and CDR2 YYDKDF (reference sequence). The CDR3 contains 15 residues. The CDR3 DNA follows: TGTGCCACCAGCAGAGAACCACAGCCATTAGAGACCCAGTACTTC. Translated, it gives CATSREPQPLETQYF.

This clonotype has a count of ten or more. The chain couples TRBV13 to TRBJ1-2; D not certain. V lost 5 bases, J lost 4 bases, and 11 bases lay in between. Per the germline V gene, CDR1 is PRHDT and CDR2 is FYEKMQ (reference sequence). The CDR3 extends over 13 amino acids. Here the CDR3 reads CASSEGGSYGYTF. Here the CDR3 DNA reads TGTGCCAGCAGCGAGGGTGGAAGCTATGGCTACACCTTC. The full variable domain, in which reference TRBV13 and TRBJ1-2 provide the parts outside the CDR3, is AAGVIQSPRHLIKEKRETATLKCYPIPRHDTVYWYQQGPGQDPQFLISFYEKMQSDKGSIPDRFSAQQFSDYHSELNMSSLELGDSALYFCASSEGGSYGYTFGSGTRLTVV.

Comments on this clonotype: One junction end does not reproduce the germline sequence, and a read error may be involved. The chain has TRBV3-1 and TRBJ1-5; D remains ambiguous. Germline V gives CDR1 LGHDT, CDR2 YNNKEL (reference sequence). The CDR3 spans 17 residues. CDR3 sequence (DNA): TGTGCCAGCTGCCAAGTAGGTGTCGGAGGAAGCAATCAGCCCCAGCATTTT. This sequence encodes CASCQVGVGGSNQPQHF.

This clonotype has just a few counts. This sequence joins TRBV5-1 and TRBJ2-5, with 7 bases aligning to TRBD2. The CDR3 covers 14 residues. From germline, CDR1 is SGHRS and CDR2 YFSETQ. Germline trimming cut 4 bases from V and 4 bases from J; bases unmatched to any gene: 7. CDR3 loop: CASSHSGYGETQYF. The CDR3 DNA sequence: TGCGCCAGCAGCCATAGCGGGTATGGAGAGACCCAGTACTTC.